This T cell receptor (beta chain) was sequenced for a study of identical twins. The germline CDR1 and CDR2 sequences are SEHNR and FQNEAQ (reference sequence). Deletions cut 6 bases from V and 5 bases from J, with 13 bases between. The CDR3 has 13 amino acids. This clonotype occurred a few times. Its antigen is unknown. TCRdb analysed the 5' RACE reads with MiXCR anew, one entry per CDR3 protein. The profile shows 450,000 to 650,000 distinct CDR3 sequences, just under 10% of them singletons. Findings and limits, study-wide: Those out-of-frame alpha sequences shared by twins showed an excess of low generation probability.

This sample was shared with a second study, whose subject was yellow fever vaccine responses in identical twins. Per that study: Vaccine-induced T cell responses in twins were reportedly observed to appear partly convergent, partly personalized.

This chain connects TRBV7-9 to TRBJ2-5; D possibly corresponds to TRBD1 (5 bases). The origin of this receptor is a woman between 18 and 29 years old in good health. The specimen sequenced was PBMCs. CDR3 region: CASRNQGGETQYF. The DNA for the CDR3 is TGTGCCAGCAGAAATCAGGGTGGGGAGACCCAGTACTTC.